Listed below are T cell receptor beta chains from one sample, sequenced in a study of shared clonotypes between healthy human individuals. Repertoires were generated with immunoSEQ multiplex PCR, while TCRdb's copy carries only in-frame clones and drops some. The repertoire consists of some 740,000 clones, with approximately 92% occurring once and the leading ten covering more than 20%. The specimen sequenced was naive CD8+ T cells sorted from blood. The receptor source for this set is a young man in good health. Both conserved end residues are part of each CDR3. The order of the fields is CDR3 DNA, CDR3 protein, D gene, J gene, clone size, V gene. D genes are given only for firm matches. The listing skips clone size in some rows; elsewhere it reads once, few, many or a size class.

TGCGCCAGCAGCTCCTCAACTAGCGGGAGTCTTTCCTACAATGAGCAGTTCTTC | CASSSSTSGSLSYNEQFF | TRBD2 | TRBJ2-1 | . | TRBV5-1
TGTGCCAGCAGTCAGGGTCTACGGAGGGATGAGCAGTTCTTC | CASSQGLRRDEQFF | . | TRBJ2-1 | . | TRBV27
TGTGCCAGCAGTGTAATGACTAGCGGGAGGTCCTACGAGCAGTACTTC | CASSVMTSGRSYEQYF | TRBD2 | TRBJ2-7 | . | TRBV27
TGTGCCACCAGCAGAGAGGACAGGGAATATGAGCAGTTCTTC | CATSREDREYEQFF | TRBD1 | TRBJ2-1 | . | TRBV15
TGTGCCAGCAGCTTAGGGGTAGGGGGCTACTATGGCTACACCTTC | CASSLGVGGYYGYTF | TRBD1 | TRBJ1-2 | . | TRBV11-2
TGTGCCAGCAGCGTCGTCGGGAGTAGCTACGAGCAGTACTTC | CASSVVGSSYEQYF | . | TRBJ2-7 | . | TRBV9
TGCGCCAGCAGCCCGCGACAGGGCACAGATACGCAGTATTTT | CASSPRQGTDTQYF | . | TRBJ2-3 | . | TRBV4-1
TGTGCCAGCAGTGATAGGGGCCCTGAAGCTTTCTTT | CASSDRGPEAFF | . | TRBJ1-1 | . | TRBV25-1
TGTGCCAGCAGCTCAGTTGACGAGATGAGTGACGAGCAGTACTTC | CASSSVDEMSDEQYF | . | TRBJ2-7 | once | TRBV7-6
TGTGCCAGCAGTTTCTCGGCAGGGGACACTGAAGCTTTCTTT | CASSFSAGDTEAFF | . | TRBJ1-1 | . | TRBV28
TGTGCCAGCAGTTTACTGGAGAACACTGAAGCTTTCTTT | CASSLLENTEAFF | . | TRBJ1-1 | few | TRBV27
TGTGCCAGCAGCTTCCGACAGGGGCCCTCCTACGAGCAGTACTTC | CASSFRQGPSYEQYF | TRBD1 | TRBJ2-7 | . | TRBV7-8
TGCGCCAGCAGCCAGAGCATAGCGGGAGGGCCGGAAGAGCAGTACTTC | CASSQSIAGGPEEQYF | TRBD2 | TRBJ2-7 | . | TRBV4-1
TGTGCCAGCAGGCCGGGACTCCCGAGCTCCTACAATGAGCAGTTCTTC | CASRPGLPSSYNEQFF | . | TRBJ2-1 | . | TRBV5-5
TGTGCCAGCAGTGGTCTATCCGGGACCTCCCTCTACGAGCAGTACTTC | CASSGLSGTSLYEQYF | . | TRBJ2-7 | once | TRBV6-6
TGTGCCAGCATTTTCGGGGACAATGAGCAGTTCTTC | CASIFGDNEQFF | . | TRBJ2-1 | . | TRBV2
TGTGCCAGCAGCTTAGGGACAGGGACCACCGGGGAGCTGTTTTTT | CASSLGTGTTGELFF | TRBD1 | TRBJ2-2 | once | TRBV7-3
TGTGCCAGCTCACCACCGGAGAGGGCCCAGCCCCAGCATTTT | CASSPPERAQPQHF | . | TRBJ1-5 | few | TRBV18
TGCGCCAGCAGCGCCGGGACTAGCGGGCCAATTGGGAATGAGCAGTTCTTC | CASSAGTSGPIGNEQFF | TRBD2 | TRBJ2-1 | . | TRBV5-1
TGTGCCAGCAGCCCCTCGCCGGGCTTGACCCAGCCCCAGCATTTT | CASSPSPGLTQPQHF | . | TRBJ1-5 | . | TRBV9
TGCGCCACCCGATACCGGGACAGGAGCGAGGATACGCAGTATTTT | CATRYRDRSEDTQYF | TRBD1 | TRBJ2-3 | . | TRBV4-1
TGTGCCAGCAGTTTAGGGACAGGGGGGAACACTGAAGCTTTCTTT | CASSLGTGGNTEAFF | TRBD1 | TRBJ1-1 | . | TRBV27
TGCAGCGTTGAGTCGGGACAGGGGGACTACGAGCAGTACTTC | CSVESGQGDYEQYF | TRBD1 | TRBJ2-7 | . | TRBV29-1
TGTGCCAGCAGCGGACGACAGGGAGGCTACAATGAGCAGTTCTTC | CASSGRQGGYNEQFF | . | TRBJ2-1 | . | TRBV13
TGTGCCACCAGCAGAGATAGGGGTGGGGGTCAGCCCCAGCATTTT | CATSRDRGGGQPQHF | . | TRBJ1-5 | . | TRBV15
TGTGCCTGGAATACAGGGATTGAACTGTTTTTT | CAWNTGIELFF | . | TRBJ1-4 | . | TRBV30
TGTGCCAGCGCGCGAAGAGGGGCAGGGTGGGAGACCCAGTACTTC | CASARRGAGWETQYF | . | TRBJ2-5 | once | TRBV6-5
TGTGCCAGCCCCGGGGGCTACGAGCAGTACTTC | CASPGGYEQYF | . | TRBJ2-7 | . | TRBV6-1
TGTGCCAGCAGCCAAGCGGGCGCCGCCTACGAGCAGTACTTC | CASSQAGAAYEQYF | . | TRBJ2-7 | . | TRBV4-2
TGTGCCAGCAGCTTATGGCGGGGCGATGAGCAGTTCTTC | CASSLWRGDEQFF | . | TRBJ2-1 | . | TRBV7-3
TGTGCCAGTAGTGCAAACAGGGATAGTAGCAATCAGCCCCAGCATTTT | CASSANRDSSNQPQHF | . | TRBJ1-5 | . | TRBV19
TGTGCCAGCAGTTTAAGACAGCGGGTTCAGCCCCAGCATTTT | CASSLRQRVQPQHF | . | TRBJ1-5 | . | TRBV6-1
TGCAGCGTTGTGACGATTCTTTCACTAGGCTACGAGCAGTACTTC | CSVVTILSLGYEQYF | . | TRBJ2-7 | . | TRBV29-1
TGTGCCAGCAGTGAATACGGGGGAACGAACACTGAAGCTTTCTTT | CASSEYGGTNTEAFF | . | TRBJ1-1 | . | TRBV25-1
TGTGCCAGCAGTCCGAGGAGGGAGTTGTACACCTTC | CASSPRRELYTF | . | TRBJ1-2 | . | TRBV6-1
TGTGCCAGCAGCCCCACTAGCGAAGATACGCAGTATTTT | CASSPTSEDTQYF | TRBD2 | TRBJ2-3 | . | TRBV7-9
TGTGCCAGCAGCGTAGACATGGAAAATGAAAAACTGTTTTTT | CASSVDMENEKLFF | . | TRBJ1-4 | . | TRBV9
TGCGCCAGCAGCTTGGGGCAGTCGTATGGCTACACCTTC | CASSLGQSYGYTF | . | TRBJ1-2 | . | TRBV5-1
TGTGCCAGCAGCTTAGGAGGCGGGAAAAACATTCAGTACTTC | CASSLGGGKNIQYF | . | TRBJ2-4 | . | TRBV7-2
TGTGCCAGCAGAGAACAAGGGTCGAACACCTACGAGCAGTACTTC | CASREQGSNTYEQYF | . | TRBJ2-7 | . | TRBV28
TGTGCCACCAGCAGGATGACACCCCGAAGCACAGATACGCAGTATTTT | CATSRMTPRSTDTQYF | . | TRBJ2-3 | . | TRBV15
TGCGCCAGCAGTTGGGGCGGGCCTAGCACAGATACGCAGTATTTT | CASSWGGPSTDTQYF | . | TRBJ2-3 | . | TRBV10-2
TGTGCCAGCAGTAGAATTCTTGAGGCGCAGTATTTT | CASSRILEAQYF | . | TRBJ2-3 | . | TRBV27
TGTGCCAGCAGCCTCTGGACAGCCACTGAAGCTTTCTTT | CASSLWTATEAFF | . | TRBJ1-1 | . | TRBV9
TGCAGCGTTGGTGTAGCGGGAAGCTACGAGCAGTACTTC | CSVGVAGSYEQYF | TRBD2 | TRBJ2-7 | . | TRBV29-1
TGTGCCAGCAGCTTAGGGCAACGAGGGGGAGAAACTGAAGCTTTCTTT | CASSLGQRGGETEAFF | . | TRBJ1-1 | . | TRBV11-2
TGTGCCAGCAGCTTCAGCGTAGGGTACACCGGGGAGCTGTTTTTT | CASSFSVGYTGELFF | . | TRBJ2-2 | . | TRBV7-6
TGTGCCAGCAGCGGAAGGACAGGGACAGATGAGCAGTTCTTC | CASSGRTGTDEQFF | TRBD1 | TRBJ2-1 | . | TRBV7-6
TGCGCCAGCAGCCAAGATCTGGACTACGAGCAGTACTTC | CASSQDLDYEQYF | . | TRBJ2-7 | . | TRBV4-1
TGTGCCAGCGGTGGGACCGGGGAGCTGTTTTTT | CASGGTGELFF | . | TRBJ2-2 | . | TRBV2
TGCGCCAGCAGCCCTCGGGACACTCGTGTCACTGAAGCTTTCTTT | CASSPRDTRVTEAFF | . | TRBJ1-1 | . | TRBV4-3
TGTGCCAGCAGCCAGCCCGGGGCAGGCTACGAGCAGTACTTC | CASSQPGAGYEQYF | . | TRBJ2-7 | once | TRBV14
TGCGCCAGCAGCAAATTCAACAGGGATAGGGCCAACGTCCTGACTTTC | CASSKFNRDRANVLTF | . | TRBJ2-6 | once | TRBV5-1
TGTGCTACCCGGGAGGGGTGGAGGGTCCCAGATACGCAGTATTTT | CATREGWRVPDTQYF | TRBD2 | TRBJ2-3 | . | TRBV27
TGTGCCAGCAGTTACTCGGGTGCGTATGAGCAGTTCTTC | CASSYSGAYEQFF | . | TRBJ2-1 | . | TRBV6-5
TGCGCCAGCAGCCACAGCCCGAAAAAGGCCAGCTCCTACGAGCAGTACTTC | CASSHSPKKASSYEQYF | . | TRBJ2-7 | once | TRBV4-3
TGCGCCAGCAGCCATTCAACGGGGATGAACACTGAAGCTTTCTTT | CASSHSTGMNTEAFF | . | TRBJ1-1 | . | TRBV4-1
TGTGCCAGTAGTATAGCCTCAACAGGGGTCACTGAAGCTTTCTTT | CASSIASTGVTEAFF | TRBD1 | TRBJ1-1 | . | TRBV19